This T cell receptor delta chain derives from a study of γδ T cells in repeated Plasmodium falciparum infection. Findings of the study overall: Vgamma9/Vdelta2+ T cells showed a stable polyclonal repertoire with shared TCRgamma sequences.

TCRdb re-called the multiplex PCR reads with CATT. Of 85,000 to 95,000 delta-chain clones in the sample, about 1.5% were seen once. The germline V gene has CDR1 GEAIGNYY and CDR2 EKD. The CDR3 sequence is 15 residues long. About this clone: Its specificity is not known. The TCRdb protein comes from a much larger clone and disagrees with this DNA's translation at residue 3, likely due to a read error; the protein given here is derived from the DNA.

Bulk repertoires came from Vgamma9/Vdelta2+ or Vdelta2-negative gammadelta T cells flow-sorted from PBMC. This TCR was recovered from a pool of human donors (malaria-infected and uninfected, not separated). Sequences were obtained from gamma-delta T cells from blood. This rearrangement joins TRDV2 to TRDJ1; possibly TRDD3 for D (5 bases). TCRdb does not report a J gene; here it was assigned by matching the DNA to germline references. The CDR3 loop reads CARDTVGRKGGKLIF. DNA for the CDR3: TGTGCCCGTGACACCGTAGGGAGAAAAGGGGGTAAACTCATCTTT.